These 12 T cell receptor beta chains were sequenced from one sample in a study of T-cell memory formation after mild COVID-19. A single record per CDR3 protein comes from TCRdb applying MiXCR to the 5' RACE reads. Seen here are just under 350,000 distinct CDR3 sequences, 10% to 15% observed once, and the top ten hold 20% to 25%. The sequencing input was PBMCs or a T cell subset sorted from them (not recorded which). The receptors stem from a man in his late teens or twenties who had mild COVID-19 (a few samples of this study predate the infection). Cell type and time point are not known.

Many counts were recorded for this clonotype. The chain links TRBV10-2 to TRBJ1-1; D is unclear. Deletions cut 3 bases from V and 2 bases from J, with 10 bases between. Germline V CDR1 and CDR2: WSHSY, SAAADI. The CDR3 spans 14 residues. CDR3 protein: CASSDPGTNTEAFF. The CDR3 DNA reads TGCGCCAGCAGTGACCCAGGAACAAACACTGAAGCTTTCTTT.

CDR3 in amino acids: CASSQEGSQGSLYGYTF. CDR3 nucleotides: TGCGCCAGCAGCCAAGAAGGAAGTCAGGGCAGTCTCTATGGCTACACCTTC. The gene calls are TRBV4-1 and TRBJ1-2; D is possibly TRBD1 (5 bases). Germline V lookup: CDR1 MGHRA, CDR2 YSYEKL. The CDR3 has 17 residues. V lost 0 bases and J 4 bases, leaving 18 bases between the germline ends.

V gene TRBV6-5 combines with J gene TRBJ1-1; no definite D call. The CDR3 has 14 amino acids. Germline-derived CDR1 and CDR2 are MNHEY and SVGAGI. V dropped 5 bases and J dropped 0 bases, with 10 bases sitting between them. CDR3 nucleotides: TGTGCCAGCAGTAAAAGGACGTTGAACACTGAAGCTTTCTTT. Translating gives CASSKRTLNTEAFF.

This clonotype showed up many times. This chain connects TRBV5-4 to TRBJ2-3, with 12 bases aligning to TRBD2. The trim removed 4 bases at V and 6 bases at J, leaving 6 bases unmatched. Germline V gene sequence: CDR1 SGHNT, CDR2 YYREEE (reference sequence). The CDR3 runs 15 residues. CDR3 residues: CASSRRTSGEDTQYF. CDR3 nucleotide sequence: TGTGCCAGCAGCAGACGGACTAGCGGGGAGGATACGCAGTATTTT.

This chain uses TRBV20-1 with TRBJ2-3; the match to TRBD1 covers 8 bases. V lost 6 bases and J lost 6; bases outside the gene matches: 8. Germline values: CDR1 DFQATT, CDR2 SNEGSKA (reference sequence). The CDR3 runs 13 residues. This CDR3 reads CSATDRGRDTQYF. Here the CDR3 DNA reads TGCAGTGCCACCGACAGGGGTCGGGATACGCAGTATTTT.

The chain links TRBV12-3 or TRBV12-4 to TRBJ2-3, with a weak D call TRBD2 (5 bases). V was shortened by 6 bases and J by 6 bases, with 13 bases between the two germline ends. The CDR3 length is 13 residues. The CDR3 reads CASRLGVGDTQYF. The CDR3 nucleotides are TGTGCCAGCAGGCTGGGAGTAGGCGATACGCAGTATTTT.

This clonotype was seen at least ten times. This rearrangement joins TRBV6-5 to TRBJ1-6; no firm D call. Trimming stripped 2 bases from V and 9 bases from J, with 11 bases between. CDR1 and CDR2 from the germline V gene are MNHEY and SVGAGI. The CDR3 covers 14 residues. CDR3 residues: CASSYRREFSPLHF. The CDR3 bases are TGTGCCAGCAGTTACCGCCGGGAGTTTTCACCCCTCCACTTT.

The genes are TRBV10-3 and TRBJ1-2; D not certain. V dropped 2 bases and J dropped 7 bases, with 17 bases sitting between them. The germline CDR1 and CDR2 sequences are ENHRY and SYGVKD. The CDR3 spans 15 residues. CDR3 sequence (DNA): TGTGCCATCAGTGAGGGGCGACAAACGGATGGTGGCTACACCTTC. The encoded protein is CAISEGRQTDGGYTF.

This clonotype was seen a few times. The chain links TRBV6-6 to TRBJ1-3; weak D call: TRBD1 (5 bases). V dropped 0 bases and J dropped 0 bases, with 24 bases sitting between them. This CDR3 has 21 amino acids. In germline, CDR1 is MNHNY, CDR2 SVGAGI (reference sequence). CDR3 residues: CASSYSTTQARDPDSGNTIYF. The CDR3 DNA reads as TGTGCCAGCAGTTACTCGACCACCCAAGCCCGGGACCCCGACTCTGGAAACACCATATATTTT.

This clonotype was seen only a few times. The chain links TRBV7-2 to TRBJ1-2, with TRBD1 identical over 7 bases. With 5 bases clipped from V and 3 bases from J, the junction kept 6 bases outside the gene matches. The germline CDR1 and CDR2 sequences are SGHTA and FQGNSA. This CDR3 comprises 14 residues. CDR3 protein: CASSGDSLYYGYTF. For the CDR3, the DNA is TGTGCCAGCAGCGGGGACAGTCTTTACTATGGCTACACCTTC.

The J gene is TRBJ1-1, the V gene TRBV6-6; D uncertain. The V and J ends lost 3 bases and 8 bases respectively, with 10 bases between them. Looked up from germline, CDR1 is MNHNY and CDR2 is SVGAGI (reference sequence). This CDR3 is 12 amino acids long. CDR3 in amino acids: CASSYRDNEAFF. DNA of the CDR3: TGTGCCAGCAGTTATAGGGATAACGAAGCTTTCTTT.

This clonotype was counted ten times or more. The chain combines TRBV7-2 with TRBJ2-7, with D possibly TRBD2 on 5 matching bases. Germline loops: CDR1 SGHTA, CDR2 FQGNSA. This CDR3 spans 16 amino acids. Trimming removed 4 bases from V and 0 bases from J, with 16 bases in between. CDR3 residues: CASSSFPRGSSYEQYF. CDR3 sequence (DNA): TGTGCCAGCAGCTCATTTCCCCGGGGTAGCTCCTACGAGCAGTACTTC. The full variable domain, with the rest looked up from reference TRBV7-2 and TRBJ2-7, is GAGVSQSPSNKVTEKGKDVELRCDPISGHTALYWYRQSLGQGLEFLIYFQGNSAPDKSGLPSDRFSAERTGGSVSTLTIQRTQQEDSAVYLCASSSFPRGSSYEQYFGPGTRLTVT.